The 4 T cell receptor beta chains reported below all come from one sample, sequenced in a study of T cell responses to AZD1222 COVID-19 vaccine. Data came from immunoSEQ multiplex PCR; TCRdb stores just in-frame clones and leaves some out. The table records over 85,000 clones, around 88% of them present only once. The sample consisted of peripheral blood, taken on day 0 of AZD1222 vaccination. These receptor sequences come from an adult in good health.

The chain has TRBV6-5 and TRBJ1-4, with unresolved D. This CDR3 comprises 15 residues. V lost 8 bases and J 4 bases, leaving 17 bases between the germline ends. CDR1 MNHEY and CDR2 SVGAGI come from the germline V gene. CDR3 amino acids: CASRSSIRGNEKLFF. CDR3 bases: TGTGCCAGCCGGAGCAGTATTCGCGGTAATGAAAAACTGTTTTTT.

V is TRBV19 and J is TRBJ1-5, with a tentative D call TRBD1 (6 bases). Germline V gene lookup returns CDR1 LNHDA and CDR2 SQIVND (reference sequence). Trimming took 8 bases from V and 4 from J, leaving 12 bases between them. The CDR3 extends over 13 amino acids. The CDR3 reads CASRGGMNQPQHF. In DNA, the CDR3 is TGTGCCAGTCGTGGGGGCATGAATCAGCCCCAGCATTTT. Complete variable domain (other parts from reference TRBV19 and TRBJ1-5): DGGITQSPKYLFRKEGQNVTLSCEQNLNHDAMYWYRQDPGQGLRLIYYSQIVNDFQKGDIAEGYSVSREKKESFPLTVTSAQKNPTAFYLCASRGGMNQPQHFGDGTRLSIL.

The gene calls are TRBV7-8 and TRBJ2-1; 14 bases match TRBD2. Losses at the gene ends were 2 bases for V and 10 bases for J; bases not matched to a gene: 10. The CDR3 runs 17 residues. Germline CDR1 reads SGHVS; CDR2 reads FQNEAQ. CDR3 in DNA: TGTGCCAGCAGCTTAAAGACTAGCGGGAGGGCCCTCGACGAGCAGTTCTTC. This sequence encodes CASSLKTSGRALDEQFF.

The rearrangement uses TRBV14 and TRBJ2-7, with D perhaps assigned TRBD1 or TRBD2 (5 bases each). Deletions cut 4 bases from V and 5 bases from J, with 12 bases between. This CDR3 comprises 13 residues. Germline CDR1 reads SGHDN; CDR2 reads FVKESK. DNA for the CDR3: TGTGCCAGCAGCCGGGACCGGGCCCACGAGCAGTACTTC. Protein sequence: CASSRDRAHEQYF.